One and the same sample provided the 18 T cell receptor beta chains below, sequenced in a study of shared clonotypes between healthy human individuals. Assay used: immunoSEQ multiplex PCR; TCRdb lists only in-frame clones, some missing. This table has 950,000 to 1,200,000 clones, 60% to 85% appearing once. Material for sequencing was memory CD4+ T cells from PBMCs. Subset indicated: CD45RA-negative fraction. The origin of the receptors is a man younger than 30 in good health. Some clones in this sample may be carry-over from other donors' samples.

This chain links TRBV27 with TRBJ2-3; D might be TRBD2 (6 bases). The CDR3 has 13 residues. CDR1 is MNHEY, CDR2 SMNVEV, per germline (reference sequence). Trimming took off 5 bases at V and 6 bases at J, with 12 bases between the two ends. The CDR3 protein is CASSLRLVDTQYF. CDR3 DNA sequence: TGTGCCAGCAGTCTACGACTAGTTGATACGCAGTATTTT.

The chain employs TRBV29-1 and TRBJ2-1; TRBD2 aligns across 8 bases. The germline V gene has CDR1 SQVTM and CDR2 ANQGSEA. The CDR3 loop spans 17 amino acids. The V gene end was trimmed by 6 bases and the J gene end by 4 bases; junction bases not matched to a gene: 17. The CDR3, as DNA: TGCAGCGTCGGTCAGGGAATTTCTAGCGGGTGGTACAATGAGCAGTTCTTC. It specifies CSVGQGISSGWYNEQFF.

This clone was seen only once. The rearrangement links TRBV7-9 to TRBJ1-1; 10 nucleotides agree with TRBD1. The V gene end was trimmed by 5 bases and the J gene end by 5 bases; junction bases not matched to a gene: 5. The CDR3 extends over 14 amino acids. CDR1 and CDR2 from the germline V gene are SEHNR and FQNEAQ (reference sequence). The CDR3 DNA reads as TGTGCCAGCAGCCGACAGGGGGCATGGACTGAAGCTTTCTTT. Translating it yields CASSRQGAWTEAFF.

The chain links TRBV29-1 to TRBJ2-1; 9 positions match TRBD1. The CDR3 has 13 residues. Looked up from germline, CDR1 is SQVTM and CDR2 is ANQGSEA. The ends lost 3 bases at V and 8 bases at J; junction bases unmatched: 5. The CDR3 region is CSVERQGDDEQFF. DNA for the CDR3: TGCAGCGTTGAGCGACAGGGGGACGATGAGCAGTTCTTC.

J is TRBJ1-5 and V is TRBV30; 11 bases map to TRBD1. The CDR3 is 14 amino acids. The J segment lost 5 bases and the V segment lost 2 bases, leaving 2 bases of the junction unmatched. The germline V gene encodes CDR1 GTSNPN and CDR2 SVGIG (reference sequence). DNA of the CDR3: TGTGCCTGGAGTCGGACAGGGGGCGATCAGCCCCAGCATTTT. Translating gives CAWSRTGGDQPQHF.

The genes are TRBV6-1 and TRBJ2-1, with TRBD2 matching over 7 bases. The V and J ends lost 2 bases and 3 bases, in that order; junction bases with no gene match: 13. The germline V gene has CDR1 MNHNS and CDR2 SASEGT. The length of the CDR3 is 18 residues. The CDR3 region is CASSELGGSPYNYNEQFF. In nucleotides, the CDR3 is TGTGCCAGCAGTGAACTTGGCGGGAGCCCCTATAACTACAATGAGCAGTTCTTC.

J is TRBJ2-1 and V is TRBV10-3, with 8 bases lining up with TRBD2. J was trimmed by 9 bases and V by 7 bases; bases with no gene match: 8. CDR1 ENHRY and CDR2 SYGVKD come from the germline V gene. The CDR3 has 13 amino acids. In nucleotides, the CDR3 is TGTGCCATCACCATGGTCGCGGGGGGTGAGCAGTTCTTC. Translating gives CAITMVAGGEQFF.

CDR3 protein: CAWSGGISTDTQYF. The CDR3, as DNA: TGTGCCTGGAGTGGAGGAATTAGCACAGATACGCAGTATTTT. This chain joins TRBV30 and TRBJ2-3; D gene unclear. V gave up 1 base and J gave up 0 bases, with 8 bases separating them. CDR1 is GTSNPN, CDR2 SVGIG, per germline (reference sequence). The CDR3 sequence is 14 residues long.

The V gene is TRBV5-1, the J gene TRBJ2-7, with TRBD2 identical over 9 bases. Losses at the gene ends were 0 bases for V and 9 bases for J; bases not matched to a gene: 10. This CDR3 is built from 15 residues. The germline gives CDR1 SGHRS, CDR2 YFSETQ. This CDR3 reads CASSLDAGTSNGQYF. CDR3 bases: TGCGCCAGCAGCTTGGATGCCGGGACTAGCAACGGGCAGTACTTC. Complete variable domain (other parts from reference TRBV5-1 and TRBJ2-7): KAGVTQTPRYLIKTRGQQVTLSCSPISGHRSVSWYQQTPGQGLQFLFEYFSETQRNKGNFPGRFSGRQFSNSRSEMNVSTLELGDSALYLCASSLDAGTSNGQYFGPGTRLTVT.

The chain joins TRBV19 to TRBJ1-2; 8 bases align to TRBD1. V shed 11 bases, J shed 3 bases, and the junction held 5 bases outside the gene matches. CDR1 and CDR2 (germline): LNHDA, SQIVND (reference sequence). The CDR3 has 12 amino acids. CDR3 protein: CAVGQGYYGYTF. The CDR3 DNA reads as TGTGCCGTCGGACAGGGATACTATGGCTACACCTTC.

The chain uses TRBV2 and TRBJ2-7, with D perhaps matching TRBD2 (5 bases). In germline, CDR1 is SNHLY, CDR2 FYNNEI. Trimming removed 4 bases at V and 6 bases at J, with 22 bases between. CDR3 length: 16 residues. CDR3 in amino acids: CASSGYEGRASGEQYF. DNA of the CDR3: TGTGCCAGCAGTGGCTATGAGGGTAGGGCCTCCGGCGAGCAGTACTTC. The complete variable domain, with remaining parts taken from reference TRBV2 and TRBJ2-7, reads EPEVTQTPSHQVTQMGQEVILRCVPISNHLYFYWYRQILGQKVEFLVSFYNNEISEKSEIFDDQFSVERPDGSNFTLKIRSTKLEDSAMYFCASSGYEGRASGEQYFGPGTRLTVT.

This clone turned up a few times. The chain is built from TRBV7-2 and TRBJ1-6; 12 bases agree with TRBD1. Unmatched junction bases numbered 9, after V lost 2 bases and J lost 10 bases. Germline V lookup: CDR1 SGHTA, CDR2 FQGNSA. The CDR3 totals 17 residues. The CDR3 DNA reads TGTGCCAGCAGCTTATTAGACCCGGGGACAGGGGGCTCACCCCTCCACTTT. Amino acid sequence: CASSLLDPGTGGSPLHF. Full variable domain (outside the CDR3, taken from reference TRBV7-2 and TRBJ1-6): GAGVSQSPSNKVTEKGKDVELRCDPISGHTALYWYRQSLGQGLEFLIYFQGNSAPDKSGLPSDRFSAERTGGSVSTLTIQRTQQEDSAVYLCASSLLDPGTGGSPLHFGNGTRLTVT.

This chain joins TRBV9 and TRBJ2-1, with D perhaps matching TRBD1 or TRBD2 (5 bases each). The CDR3 has 14 residues. Germline loops: CDR1 SGDLS, CDR2 YYNGEE. The V gene lost 2 bases and the J gene lost 7 bases, with 13 bases spanning the gap. The CDR3 here is CASSVYMGENEQFF. The CDR3 DNA sequence: TGTGCCAGCAGCGTTTACATGGGGGAGAATGAGCAGTTCTTC.

CDR3 region: CASSPGTARGYTF. The CDR3 coding sequence is TGTGCCAGCAGCCCTGGGACAGCCCGCGGCTACACCTTC. This chain joins TRBV7-3 and TRBJ1-2; 7 bases line up with TRBD1. With 5 bases clipped from V and 8 bases from J, the junction kept 8 bases outside the gene matches. Germline CDR1 reads SGHTA; CDR2 reads FQGTGA. The CDR3 runs 13 residues.

This chain connects TRBV14 to TRBJ1-2; weak D call: TRBD1 (5 bases). Germline V gene data show CDR1 as SGHDN and CDR2 as FVKESK. The CDR3 length is 13 residues. The V and J ends lost 3 bases and 4 bases respectively, with 9 bases between them. The CDR3 DNA reads TGTGCCAGCAGCCAGGGACGGTTCTATGGCTACACCTTC. This sequence encodes CASSQGRFYGYTF. Together with reference TRBV14 and TRBJ1-2, the CDR3 gives the full variable domain: EAGVTQFPSHSVIEKGQTVTLRCDPISGHDNLYWYRRVMGKEIKFLLHFVKESKQDESGMPNNRFLAERTGGTYSTLKVQPAELEDSGVYFCASSQGRFYGYTFGSGTRLTVV.

The chain has TRBV5-4 and TRBJ1-3; TRBD1 is a possible D gene (5 bases). Germline CDR1 and CDR2: SGHNT and YYREEE (reference sequence). The CDR3 length is 16 residues. V shed 1 base and J shed 0 bases, with 11 bases lying between them. CDR3 nucleotides: TGTGCCAGCAGCTTGCTTCAGGGCGGCTCTGGAAACACCATATATTTT. Translating gives CASSLLQGGSGNTIYF.

This clone was counted ten times or more. The V gene is TRBV29-1, the J gene TRBJ1-1; the D is unclear. Germline lookup yields CDR1 SQVTM and CDR2 ANQGSEA. V lost 3 bases to trimming and J lost 3 bases, with 14 bases between them. CDR3 length: 14 residues. The CDR3 region has the DNA TGCAGCGTTGAGAGACAATACGGGGACACTGAAGCTTTCTTT. This sequence encodes CSVERQYGDTEAFF.

The chain is built from TRBV7-8 and TRBJ2-7; D unclear. Germline loops: CDR1 SGHVS, CDR2 FQNEAQ. This CDR3 has 14 amino acids. V lost 2 bases, J lost 0 bases, and 8 bases lay in between. The CDR3 protein is CASSLLESSYEQYF. CDR3 DNA: TGTGCCAGCAGCTTACTGGAGAGCTCCTACGAGCAGTACTTC.